This T cell receptor (beta chain) was sequenced during a study of cytomegalovirus exposure and HLA in healthy donors. Overall study findings and caveats: It was likely that a cluster of highly shared sequence variants was a sequencing artifact. By HLA locus, TCR association rates varied in a later analysis, with DRB1 showing the most and HLA-C the fewest. Cytomegalovirus-associated status was assigned to 164 TCR beta chains.

The germline V gene has CDR1 SGHRS and CDR2 YFSETQ. The CDR3 has 16 residues. Trimming at V came to 0 bases and at J to 4 bases, leaving 2 bases not matched to a gene. As for this clone: What it binds is not known.

Primers included in the PCR were 60 Vbeta and 13 Jbeta primers. The table came from immunoSEQ multiplex PCR; TCRdb's copy has only in-frame clones and leaves some out. This table has roughly 170,000 clones, 70% to 80% appearing once. Among the donors, all were healthy bone marrow donors. This chain connects TRBV5-1 to TRBJ2-1; TRBD2 matches 12 bases. This TCR derives from a man aged 25 to 40 in good health and CMV-seronegative. Sample: PBMCs. The CDR3 bases are TGCGCCAGCAGCTTGGGGACTAGCGGGGCTTACAATGAGCAGTTCTTC. This gives the protein CASSLGTSGAYNEQFF.